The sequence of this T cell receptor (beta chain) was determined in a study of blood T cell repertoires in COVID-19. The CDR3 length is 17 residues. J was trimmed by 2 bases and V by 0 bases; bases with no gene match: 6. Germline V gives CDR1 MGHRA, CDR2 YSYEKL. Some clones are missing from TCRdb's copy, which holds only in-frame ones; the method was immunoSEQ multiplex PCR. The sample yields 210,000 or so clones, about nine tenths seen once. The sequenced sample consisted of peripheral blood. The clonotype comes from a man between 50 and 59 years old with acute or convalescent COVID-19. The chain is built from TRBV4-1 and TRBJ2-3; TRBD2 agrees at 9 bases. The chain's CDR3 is CASSQDSTSGFTDTQYF. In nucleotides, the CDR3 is TGCGCCAGCAGCCAAGATTCGACTAGCGGATTCACAGATACGCAGTATTTT.